Detailed here is one TCR beta chain. The entry originates in a study of blood T cell repertoires in COVID-19. Across the whole study: The United States, Italy and Spain were the sources of the acute and convalescent COVID-19 samples.

From germline, CDR1 is SEHNR and CDR2 FQNEAQ (reference sequence). This CDR3 is built from 15 residues. V was trimmed by 8 bases and J by 6 bases, leaving 20 bases between them. Methods used by the authors: Cell counts per sample came from amplifying reference gene primers. The assay was immunoSEQ multiplex PCR, and TCRdb's table has in-frame clones only and misses some. Clonal size and the V and J genes are those of that table, whereas D and trimming came from the DNA. The sample consists of over 100,000 clones, 84% of them appearing once. The source material was peripheral blood. The gene calls are TRBV7-9 and TRBJ1-5; weak D call: TRBD1 (5 bases). This TCR came from a woman aged 60-75 years with acute or convalescent COVID-19. The CDR3 DNA reads TGTGCCAGCGCCAATTCGCAGGGTTCGGCTCAGCCCCAGCATTTT. It yields the protein CASANSQGSAQPQHF.